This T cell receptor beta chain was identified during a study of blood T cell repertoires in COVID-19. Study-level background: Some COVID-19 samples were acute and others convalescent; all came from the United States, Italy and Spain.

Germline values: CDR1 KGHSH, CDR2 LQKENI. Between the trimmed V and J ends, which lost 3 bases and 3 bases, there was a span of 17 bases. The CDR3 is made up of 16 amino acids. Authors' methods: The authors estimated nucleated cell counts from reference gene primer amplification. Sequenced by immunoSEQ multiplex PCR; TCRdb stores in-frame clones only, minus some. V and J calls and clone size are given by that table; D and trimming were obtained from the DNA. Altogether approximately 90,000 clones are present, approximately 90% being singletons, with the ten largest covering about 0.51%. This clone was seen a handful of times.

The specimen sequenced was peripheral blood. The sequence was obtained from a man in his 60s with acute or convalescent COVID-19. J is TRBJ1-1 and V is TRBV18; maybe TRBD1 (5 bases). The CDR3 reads CASSPPYGGGYTEAFF. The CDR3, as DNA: TGTGCCAGCTCACCGCCATACGGGGGGGGGTACACTGAAGCTTTCTTT.